This T cell receptor beta chain was identified in a study of T cell responses to AZD1222 COVID-19 vaccine. Germline lookup yields CDR1 LNHDA and CDR2 SQIVND (reference sequence). Trimming cost V 4 bases and J 1 base, with 16 bases left between them. The CDR3 spans 16 residues. Measured with immunoSEQ multiplex PCR; TCRdb has only the in-frame clones, and not every one. Of 55,000 to 90,000 clones listed, 82% are singletons. Broader study findings: Sampled repertoires all dated from after the peak T cell response. Spike-wide coverage was observed for vaccine-associated CD4 TCRs, with dominant responses at 160-218 and 743-854. Unmutated variant regions are reportedly the target of nearly half of TCRs that are spike-specific. Clonal diversity was possibly underestimated, and the donors were mostly white British, with more females.

Notes on this clone: No antigen is known for it.

The J gene is TRBJ2-5, the V gene TRBV19; D is possibly TRBD1 or TRBD2 (7 bases each). Sequences were derived from peripheral blood, sampled on day 0 of AZD1222 vaccination. This TCR was sampled from an adult in good health. In DNA form, the CDR3 reads TGTGCCAGTAGTACAAACAGGGGAGGGGTCCAAGAGACCCAGTACTTC. Residues: CASSTNRGGVQETQYF. Looking up the rest from reference TRBV19 and TRBJ2-5 gives the full variable domain: DGGITQSPKYLFRKEGQNVTLSCEQNLNHDAMYWYRQDPGQGLRLIYYSQIVNDFQKGDIAEGYSVSREKKESFPLTVTSAQKNPTAFYLCASSTNRGGVQETQYFGPGTRLLVL.